The next 26 T cell receptor beta chains were all read from a single sample in a study of shared clonotypes between healthy human individuals. Produced via immunoSEQ multiplex PCR; TCRdb's table is partial and in-frame only. The sample records about 2 million clones, 85% to 95% being singletons. Source material: naive CD4+ T cells sorted from blood. The subset was: CD45RA+ positively selected. These TCRs come from a man in his late teens or twenties in good health.

The V and J genes are TRBV6-5 and TRBJ2-2; the D is unclear. The CDR3 totals 13 residues. Trimming stripped 3 bases from V and 7 bases from J, with 9 bases between. The germline V gene has CDR1 MNHEY and CDR2 SVGAGI. The CDR3 protein is CASSYKPNGELFF. In DNA, the CDR3 is TGTGCCAGCAGTTATAAACCAAACGGGGAGCTGTTTTTT.

This sequence joins TRBV5-4 and TRBJ1-1; 9 positions agree with TRBD1. From germline, CDR1 is SGHNT and CDR2 YYREEE (reference sequence). V shed 3 bases and J 0 bases; nucleotides not matched to a gene: 6. The CDR3 runs to 16 residues. The DNA of the CDR3 is TGTGCCAGCAGCTACGGACAGGGGATCATGAACACTGAAGCTTTCTTT. It codes for CASSYGQGIMNTEAFF.

This chain links TRBV10-2 with TRBJ2-7, with D possibly being TRBD1 (5 bases). CDR3 size: 14 residues. Trimming shortened V by 6 bases and J by 5 bases, and 17 bases separated the two germline ends. CDR1 is WSHSY and CDR2 is SAAADI in the germline V gene. The CDR3: CASSDSPPVHEQYF. DNA for the CDR3: TGCGCCAGCAGCGACAGCCCCCCGGTCCACGAGCAGTACTTC.

This chain connects TRBV1 to TRBJ2-2; the table's D call TRBD2 went unverified against the DNA. TRBV1 is a pseudogene. The CDR3 extends over 16 amino acids. The chain's CDR3 is CTSSQRTSGNTGELFF. In DNA form, the CDR3 reads TGCACCAGCAGCCAACGGACTAGCGGGAACACCGGGGAGCTGTTTTTT.

The rearrangement joins TRBV6-1 to TRBJ2-7; TRBD2 aligns across 8 bases. Trimming took 0 bases from V and 5 from J; bases not matched to a gene: 6. The CDR3 spans 15 residues. In germline, CDR1 is MNHNS, CDR2 SASEGT. CDR3 loop: CASSEASGGKDEQYF. Here the CDR3 DNA reads TGTGCCAGCAGTGAAGCGTCGGGAGGGAAGGACGAGCAGTACTTC.

The chain links TRBV6-6 to TRBJ2-7; D possibly matches TRBD1 or TRBD2 (5 bases each). The length of the CDR3 is 15 residues. Trimming removed 6 bases from V and 2 bases from J, with 17 bases in between. Germline CDR1 reads MNHNY; CDR2 reads SVGAGI (reference sequence). Here the CDR3 DNA reads TGTGCCAGCAGCTCCTCGTCTCAGGGACCCTACGAGCAGTACTTC. It encodes CASSSSSQGPYEQYF.

The V call is TRBV5-1, the J call TRBJ1-3, with D possibly being TRBD1 (6 bases). The CDR3 runs 15 residues. Per the germline V gene, CDR1 is SGHRS and CDR2 is YFSETQ. With 2 bases removed from V and 2 bases from J, the gap between germline ends came to 11 bases. The CDR3 loop reads CASSLQGSAGNTIYF. CDR3 nucleotides: TGCGCCAGCAGCTTACAGGGTTCCGCTGGAAACACCATATATTTT.

This rearrangement joins TRBV5-4 to TRBJ1-2; TRBD1 matches at 7 bases. CDR3 length: 14 amino acids. Germline V lookup: CDR1 SGHNT, CDR2 YYREEE (reference sequence). The V and J ends lost 5 bases and 2 bases, in that order; junction bases with no gene match: 6. The CDR3 DNA follows: TGTGCCAGCAGTAGGGACAGCCCAAACTATGGCTACACCTTC. It codes for CASSRDSPNYGYTF.

CDR3 protein: CATDTGGSGANVLTF. CDR3 bases: TGTGCCACAGATACAGGGGGCTCTGGGGCCAACGTCCTGACTTTC. The chain has TRBV15 and TRBJ2-6, with 8 bases aligning to TRBD1. J was trimmed by 0 bases and V by 9 bases; bases with no gene match: 4. Germline V gives CDR1 LNHNV, CDR2 YYDKDF (reference sequence). The CDR3 totals 15 residues.

The chain recombines TRBV5-4 with TRBJ2-1, with 9 bases lining up with TRBD2. Trimming cost V 0 bases and J 6 bases; bases outside gene matches: 7. Germline loops: CDR1 SGHNT, CDR2 YYREEE (reference sequence). The CDR3 runs to 16 residues. Written as DNA, the CDR3 is TGTGCCAGCAGCTTGGCTTGGACTAGCGCCTCCAATGAGCAGTTCTTC. Translating it yields CASSLAWTSASNEQFF.

The V call is TRBV7-9, the J call TRBJ2-5; D possibly matches TRBD1 or TRBD2 (6 bases each). Germline values: CDR1 SEHNR, CDR2 FQNEAQ (reference sequence). This CDR3 has 15 residues. Trimming pared 1 base from V and 4 bases from J, leaving 13 bases between. As DNA, the CDR3 is TGTGCCAGCAGCTTAGATGGGGGGCGCACAGAGACCCAGTACTTC. It yields the protein CASSLDGGRTETQYF.

The chain couples TRBV29-1 to TRBJ2-2; possibly TRBD1 for D (7 bases). This CDR3 is built from 14 residues. Between the trimmed V and J ends, which lost 6 bases and 3 bases, there was a span of 14 bases. Looked up from germline, CDR1 is SQVTM and CDR2 is ANQGSEA. This CDR3 reads CSVLQGTHTGELFF. CDR3 in DNA: TGCAGCGTCCTACAGGGGACTCACACCGGGGAGCTGTTTTTT.

The chain links TRBV27 to TRBJ2-4; 7 bases match TRBD1. Per the germline V gene, CDR1 is MNHEY and CDR2 is SMNVEV (reference sequence). The trim removed 6 bases at V and 1 base at J, leaving 6 bases unmatched. This CDR3 is 15 amino acids long. The CDR3, as DNA: TGTGCCAGCAGGACAGGGACGGCGGCCAAAAACATTCAGTACTTC. It specifies CASRTGTAAKNIQYF.

The CDR3 region has the DNA TGTGCTAGTGGTTTGGTAAACAAGGACAGGGTAAATCAGCCCCAGCATTTT. Amino acid sequence: CASGLVNKDRVNQPQHF. The chain joins TRBV12-5 to TRBJ1-5; 8 bases are a match to TRBD1. This CDR3 is 17 amino acids long. Losses at the gene ends were 0 bases for V and 4 bases for J; bases not matched to a gene: 8. Germline assignment: CDR1 LGHNT and CDR2 FRNRAP.

Note on this clone: The same CDR3 also results from other DNA sequences found in this sample. The J gene is TRBJ1-4, the V gene TRBV30; D is perhaps TRBD1 (6 bases). The CDR3 is 13 amino acids. Germline lookup yields CDR1 GTSNPN and CDR2 SVGIG (reference sequence). Trimming removed 1 base from V and 8 bases from J, with 11 bases in between. The CDR3 region is CAWSGTAPEKLFF. The CDR3, as DNA: TGTGCCTGGAGTGGGACAGCACCCGAAAAACTGTTTTTT.

The chain is built from TRBV6-5 and TRBJ1-3, with no clear D. V lost 0 bases and J 2 bases, leaving 11 bases between the germline ends. Per germline, CDR1 MNHEY and CDR2 SVGAGI. This CDR3 has 16 amino acids. The CDR3 region is CASSYSGISTGNTIYF. The CDR3 DNA is TGTGCCAGCAGTTACTCAGGGATAAGCACTGGAAACACCATATATTTT.

This clone was seen once. This rearrangement joins TRBV6-5 to TRBJ1-1; no reliable D call. The CDR3 runs 15 residues. Germline-derived CDR1 and CDR2 are MNHEY and SVGAGI. V was trimmed by 0 bases and J by 2 bases, leaving 10 bases between them. Here the CDR3 reads CASSYSNYPNTEAFF. The CDR3 DNA reads TGTGCCAGCAGTTACTCGAACTACCCCAACACTGAAGCTTTCTTT.

A word on this clone: Its ends do not fully match the called genes, so a read error is possible. The chain employs TRBV19 and TRBJ1-1; D remains ambiguous. Germline CDR1 LNHDA, CDR2 SQIVND (reference sequence). The CDR3 has 13 residues. CDR3 sequence: CASSVPGTTGAFF. The CDR3 DNA follows: TGTGCCAGTAGTGTCCCGGGTACCACTGGAGCTTTCTTT.

The chain uses TRBV5-4 and TRBJ2-3; D is unresolved. The V end lost 2 bases, the J end lost 4 bases, and 11 bases lay between the germline ends. This CDR3 has 14 amino acids. The V gene's germline CDR1 is SGHNT and CDR2 YYREEE (reference sequence). In DNA form, the CDR3 reads TGTGCCAGCAGCTTCGTACGGGCCGCAGATACGCAGTATTTT. Residues: CASSFVRAADTQYF.

V and J are TRBV7-2 and TRBJ1-2; no reliable D call. CDR1 and CDR2 (germline): SGHTA, FQGNSA. V lost 1 base to trimming and J lost 4 bases, with 10 bases between them. The CDR3 runs 14 residues. This CDR3 is CASSLVNLVYGYTF. The CDR3 coding sequence is TGTGCCAGCAGCTTAGTCAATTTAGTCTATGGCTACACCTTC.

This clone was seen only a few times. Within the sample, other DNA sequences also encode this same CDR3. The chain uses TRBV5-1 and TRBJ1-4, with TRBD1 matching over 7 bases. This CDR3 is 16 amino acids long. J was trimmed by 0 bases and V by 0 bases; bases with no gene match: 2. CDR1 SGHRS and CDR2 YFSETQ come from the germline V gene. The CDR3 bases are TGCGCCAGCAGCTTGGGGGACAGCACAACTAATGAAAAACTGTTTTTT. Residues: CASSLGDSTTNEKLFF.

This chain connects TRBV18 to TRBJ1-6; D perhaps matches TRBD1 (6 bases). The CDR3 spans 15 residues. Germline loops: CDR1 KGHSH, CDR2 LQKENI. The V gene lost 2 bases and the J gene lost 4 bases, with 9 bases spanning the gap. CDR3 DNA: TGTGCCAGCTCACCAGCCGGACAGTATAATTCACCCCTCCACTTT. It specifies CASSPAGQYNSPLHF.

The V and J genes are TRBV6-1 and TRBJ1-5, with D unclear. The CDR3 runs 14 residues. V was trimmed by 7 bases and J by 6 bases, leaving 16 bases between them. The germline gives CDR1 MNHNS, CDR2 SASEGT. The CDR3 DNA reads TGTGCCAGCACACTTACTGAAGCCCGTCAGCCCCAGCATTTT. It specifies CASTLTEARQPQHF.

This clone was detected once. V usage is TRBV29-1 and J usage is TRBJ2-7; 12 nucleotides agree with TRBD1. With V trimmed by 7 bases and J by 6 bases, 4 bases remained unmatched. This CDR3 has 12 amino acids. Germline CDR1 reads SQVTM; CDR2 reads ANQGSEA. CDR3 sequence: CSARGQGAEQYF. The CDR3 DNA reads TGCAGCGCCCGGGGACAGGGGGCCGAGCAGTACTTC.

The chain has TRBV5-1 and TRBJ2-5; D assignment may be TRBD1 or TRBD2 (6 bases each). Trimming took off 8 bases at V and 1 base at J, with 15 bases between the two ends. The germline V gene has CDR1 SGHRS and CDR2 YFSETQ. This CDR3 has 14 residues. The CDR3 DNA reads TGCGCCAGTCACCTGGGGGGCATCCAAGAGACCCAGTACTTC. This encodes CASHLGGIQETQYF.

The chain combines TRBV4-3 with TRBJ2-7, with D tentatively TRBD2 (6 bases). The CDR3 contains 15 residues. V was clipped by 1 base and J by 0 bases, with 10 bases between them. Per germline, CDR1 LGHNA and CDR2 YSLEER. This CDR3 reads CASSQASGHSYEQYF. DNA of the CDR3: TGCGCCAGCAGCCAAGCAAGCGGGCACTCCTACGAGCAGTACTTC.